These 3 T cell receptor beta chains share one sample of origin, sequenced in a study of T cells in Graves' hyperthyroidism and ophthalmopathy. Amplification of TCR beta CDR3 regions used RNA as the template. TCR CDR3 underwent first-round RT-PCR with the HTBI primer set. TCRdb redid the calling of the multiplex PCR reads with MiXCR, one entry per CDR3 protein. The data contain 550,000 to 700,000 distinct CDR3 sequences, about half of them singletons. The material sequenced was peripheral blood or thyroid tissue (not recorded which). These receptors were obtained from an adult woman with Graves' disease, either hyperthyroidism or ophthalmopathy (not recorded which).

This clonotype was recorded once. This chain joins TRBV5-5 and TRBJ2-2; 7 bases are shared with TRBD1. CDR1 SGHKS and CDR2 YYEKEE come from the germline V gene (reference sequence). The CDR3 has 14 amino acids. The junction had 8 bases not matched to a gene; V was cut back by 5 bases and J by 7 bases. CDR3 residues: CASRWDSYGGELFF. In nucleotides, the CDR3 is TGTGCCAGCAGATGGGACAGTTATGGCGGGGAGCTGTTTTTT.

A remark on this clonotype: A much larger clone is a single base away; this may be a read error. The chain is built from TRBV2 and TRBJ1-1; no reliable D call. Trimming removed 7 bases from V and 10 bases from J, with 13 bases in between. The germline gives CDR1 SNHLY, CDR2 FYNNEI. This CDR3 comprises 11 residues. The CDR3 here is CASMSTGRAFF. The CDR3 DNA sequence: TGTGCCAGCATGTCGACGGGCCGAGCTTTCTTT.

This clonotype has at least ten counts. This chain links TRBV5-4 with TRBJ1-2; 9 nucleotides match TRBD1. The CDR3 extends over 15 amino acids. J gave up 4 bases and V 5 bases, and 9 bases lay outside the gene matches. Germline-derived CDR1 and CDR2 are SGHNT and YYREEE (reference sequence). CDR3 region: CASSPPGQGFYGYTF. The CDR3, as DNA: TGTGCCAGCAGTCCTCCGGGACAGGGATTCTATGGCTACACCTTC.